The 31 T cell receptor beta chains below come from one sample, sequenced in a study of shared clonotypes between healthy human individuals. The method was immunoSEQ multiplex PCR; TCRdb's version includes in-frame clones alone and lacks a portion of them. The table shows about 1 million clones, with about four fifths occurring only once. The sample taken for sequencing was memory CD4+ T cells from PBMCs. Noted subset: CD45RA-negative fraction. The receptor set was obtained from a man younger than 30 in good health. Some clones in this sample may be carry-over from other donors' samples.

J is TRBJ1-2 and V is TRBV7-3; no definite D call. The germline gives CDR1 SGHTA, CDR2 FQGTGA. Deletions cut 5 bases from V and 4 bases from J, with 17 bases between. This CDR3 has 15 amino acids. CDR3 sequence: CASSPRGGPGYGYTF. The DNA for the CDR3 is TGTGCCAGCAGCCCGCGGGGAGGCCCAGGCTATGGCTACACCTTC. The variable domain in full, with the rest retrieved from reference TRBV7-3 and TRBJ1-2, is GAGVSQTPSNKVTEKGKYVELRCDPISGHTALYWYRQSLGQGPEFLIYFQGTGAADDSGLPNDRFFAVRPEGSVSTLKIQRTERGDSAVYLCASSPRGGPGYGYTFGSGTRLTVV.

J is TRBJ1-2 and V is TRBV9; 9 bases are a match to TRBD1. Losses at the gene ends were 2 bases for V and 4 bases for J; bases not matched to a gene: 3. Germline V CDR1 and CDR2: SGDLS, YYNGEE. The CDR3 totals 14 residues. CDR3 coding DNA: TGTGCCAGCAGCGTCCAACAGGGGGCCTATGGCTACACCTTC. This codes for CASSVQQGAYGYTF.

This clone was seen a few times. This chain joins TRBV14 and TRBJ2-3; TRBD2 matches 7 bases. This CDR3 has 16 residues. Germline V CDR1 and CDR2: SGHDN, FVKESK. The trim removed 2 bases at V and 4 bases at J, leaving 9 bases unmatched. Written as DNA, the CDR3 is TGTGCCAGCAGCCAACAAGAAAGCGGGAAAGCAGATACGCAGTATTTT. It translates to CASSQQESGKADTQYF.

V usage is TRBV9 and J usage is TRBJ2-5; tentatively, D is TRBD2 (6 bases). CDR1 and CDR2 from the germline V gene are SGDLS and YYNGEE. The V end lost 0 bases, the J end lost 5 bases, and 11 bases lay between the germline ends. This CDR3 has 14 amino acids. CDR3 coding DNA: TGTGCCAGCAGCGTAGGCAACAGCGGGGAGACCCAGTACTTC. Protein: CASSVGNSGETQYF.

This rearrangement joins TRBV29-1 to TRBJ1-1; D gene unclear. The length of the CDR3 is 13 residues. Looked up from germline, CDR1 is SQVTM and CDR2 is ANQGSEA. The V end was cut by 3 bases, the J end by 5 bases, with 13 bases between. The CDR3 bases are TGCAGCGTTGAGTCCCACCTGGGGACTGAAGCTTTCTTT. It specifies CSVESHLGTEAFF.

This sequence joins TRBV5-1 and TRBJ2-7; D not certain. The V end lost 4 bases, the J end lost 4 bases, and 6 bases lay between the germline ends. In germline, CDR1 is SGHRS, CDR2 YFSETQ. The CDR3 loop spans 11 amino acids. The chain's CDR3 is CASSGIYEQYF. Here the CDR3 DNA reads TGCGCCAGCAGCGGAATTTACGAGCAGTACTTC.

This chain joins TRBV7-3 and TRBJ1-5, with no clear D. The CDR3 loop spans 15 amino acids. CDR1 is SGHTA, CDR2 FQGTGA, per germline. The V and J ends lost 1 base and 3 bases respectively, with 10 bases between them. DNA of the CDR3: TGTGCCAGCAGCTTAAACGGCCAGAACAATCAGCCCCAGCATTTT. Translating it yields CASSLNGQNNQPQHF. The whole variable domain, filled in from reference TRBV7-3 and TRBJ1-5, reads GAGVSQTPSNKVTEKGKYVELRCDPISGHTALYWYRQSLGQGPEFLIYFQGTGAADDSGLPNDRFFAVRPEGSVSTLKIQRTERGDSAVYLCASSLNGQNNQPQHFGDGTRLSIL.

The V call is TRBV7-9, the J call TRBJ2-1, with 11 bases aligning to TRBD2. From germline, CDR1 is SEHNR and CDR2 FQNEAQ (reference sequence). CDR3 length: 15 residues. V lost 2 bases and J lost 10; bases outside the gene matches: 7. This CDR3 is CASSLWVAGGTEQFF. In DNA, the CDR3 is TGTGCCAGCAGCTTATGGGTAGCGGGAGGGACAGAGCAGTTCTTC. The complete variable domain, with remaining parts taken from reference TRBV7-9 and TRBJ2-1, reads DTGVSQNPRHKITKRGQNVTFRCDPISEHNRLYWYRQTLGQGPEFLTYFQNEAQLEKSRLLSDRFSAERPKGSFSTLEIQRTEQGDSAMYLCASSLWVAGGTEQFFGPGTRLTVL.

The chain has TRBV7-6 and TRBJ2-1; no clear D. The CDR3 covers 11 residues. Trimming left V 3 bases short and J 7 bases short, with 4 bases between. Germline values: CDR1 SGHVS, CDR2 FNYEAQ. As DNA, the CDR3 is TGTGCCAGCAGCTTTAATAATGAGCAGTTCTTC. Protein product: CASSFNNEQFF.

V usage is TRBV6-5 and J usage is TRBJ1-1; the D is unclear. Trimming removed 4 bases at V and 0 bases at J, with 15 bases between. CDR3 length: 16 amino acids. CDR1 MNHEY and CDR2 SVGAGI come from the germline V gene. CDR3 residues: CASSWTTGIMNTEAFF. The DNA of the CDR3 is TGTGCCAGCAGTTGGACCACGGGGATAATGAACACTGAAGCTTTCTTT.

The chain employs TRBV28 and TRBJ1-2; D gene unclear. The CDR3 sequence is 13 residues long. The V gene's germline CDR1 is MDHEN and CDR2 SYDVKM. Trimming cost V 4 bases and J 1 base, with 7 bases left between them. The CDR3 spells CASSSPFNYGYTF. As DNA, the CDR3 is TGTGCCAGCAGTTCGCCCTTTAACTATGGCTACACCTTC.

This chain uses TRBV5-4 with TRBJ2-1; TRBD2 might be the D (7 bases). CDR1 and CDR2 (germline): SGHNT, YYREEE (reference sequence). The CDR3 sequence is 16 residues long. V was clipped by 2 bases and J by 0 bases, with 12 bases between them. CDR3 DNA sequence: TGTGCCAGCAGCTTTGGCGGGGGCAGCTCCTACAATGAGCAGTTCTTC. Protein: CASSFGGGSSYNEQFF.

This clone has more than one count but fewer than ten. J is TRBJ2-1 and V is TRBV9; no definite D call. Germline-derived CDR1 and CDR2 are SGDLS and YYNGEE. This CDR3 contains 15 residues. Trimming removed 0 bases at V and 3 bases at J, with 10 bases between. CDR3 in DNA: TGTGCCAGCAGCGTAGACTCAGGTGACTACAATGAGCAGTTCTTC. Translated: CASSVDSGDYNEQFF.

This clone was seen only a few times. This chain links TRBV14 with TRBJ2-5; D gene ambiguous. The CDR3 runs 13 residues. Germline loops: CDR1 SGHDN, CDR2 FVKESK. V was trimmed by 3 bases and J by 6 bases, leaving 11 bases between them. CDR3 in amino acids: CASSHPPRQTQYF. The CDR3 coding sequence is TGTGCCAGCAGCCACCCCCCGCGGCAGACCCAGTACTTC.

The V call is TRBV5-4, the J call TRBJ1-3, with a possible D match to TRBD1 (5 bases). V lost 4 bases and J 3 bases, leaving 20 bases between the germline ends. The CDR3 contains 17 residues. The germline V gene has CDR1 SGHNT and CDR2 YYREEE (reference sequence). The CDR3 protein is CASSQLPQGRYGNTIYF. DNA of the CDR3: TGTGCCAGCAGCCAACTGCCGCAGGGAAGGTATGGAAACACCATATATTTT.

A single count supports this clone. The V call is TRBV19, the J call TRBJ2-2, with 8 bases aligning to TRBD1. The CDR3 has 17 amino acids. V lost 5 bases, J lost 5 bases, and 13 bases stayed unmatched. CDR1 is LNHDA, CDR2 SQIVND, per germline (reference sequence). The CDR3 here is CASSPRPGTGDTGELFF. CDR3 DNA sequence: TGTGCCAGTAGTCCGCGACCCGGGACAGGAGATACCGGGGAGCTGTTTTTT.

Details on this clone: The same CDR3 can be traced to other DNA sequences in this sample. This rearrangement joins TRBV28 to TRBJ1-5, with D uncertain. The CDR3 has 12 residues. The V gene's germline CDR1 is MDHEN and CDR2 SYDVKM. The V end was cut by 5 bases, the J end by 4 bases, with 6 bases between. The CDR3 DNA sequence: TGTGCCAGCAGTCGCCAAAATCAGCCCCAGCATTTT. Residues: CASSRQNQPQHF.

The chain joins TRBV6-5 to TRBJ2-1; no clear D. Trimming left V 10 bases short and J 9 bases short, with 25 bases between. Per the germline V gene, CDR1 is MNHEY and CDR2 is SVGAGI. The CDR3 covers 15 residues. The CDR3 reads CATDFVRTRATEQFF. CDR3 nucleotide sequence: TGTGCCACCGACTTCGTGCGAACACGGGCAACTGAGCAGTTCTTC.

The chain employs TRBV28 and TRBJ2-5, with TRBD1 as a possible D gene (6 bases). Germline V CDR1 and CDR2: MDHEN, SYDVKM. Trimming removed 3 bases from V and 5 bases from J, with 13 bases in between. This CDR3 is 14 amino acids long. DNA of the CDR3: TGTGCCAGCAGTTTGCTACAGGGTCGCGAGACCCAGTACTTC. Translated: CASSLLQGRETQYF.

This sequence joins TRBV27 and TRBJ2-3; tentatively, D is TRBD2 (5 bases). CDR3 length equals 16 residues. V was shortened by 6 bases and J by 2 bases, with 18 bases between the two germline ends. Germline-derived CDR1 and CDR2 are MNHEY and SMNVEV (reference sequence). CDR3 sequence (DNA): TGTGCCAGCAGCGCTAGTGGATCGGGGAACACAGATACGCAGTATTTT. Translation: CASSASGSGNTDTQYF.

The chain combines TRBV27 with TRBJ2-7; D may correspond to TRBD1 or TRBD2 (5 bases each). Germline lookup yields CDR1 MNHEY and CDR2 SMNVEV (reference sequence). With 5 bases removed from V and 5 bases from J, the gap between germline ends came to 16 bases. This CDR3 region has 14 residues. The CDR3 here is CASSPVGAGNEQYF. The CDR3 DNA is TGTGCCAGCAGTCCCGTCGGGGCAGGGAACGAGCAGTACTTC.

As concerns this clone: The same CDR3 can be traced to other DNA sequences in this sample. The chain carries TRBV18 and TRBJ2-7; 10 nucleotides line up with TRBD1. The length of the CDR3 is 14 residues. Germline CDR1 is KGHSH and CDR2 is LQKENI. Losses at the gene ends were 6 bases for V and 1 base for J; bases not matched to a gene: 3. CDR3 sequence: CASSPGQGSYEQYF. CDR3 sequence (DNA): TGTGCCAGCTCTCCGGGACAGGGGTCCTACGAGCAGTACTTC.

This sequence joins TRBV7-2 and TRBJ2-3, with a tentative D call TRBD2 (6 bases). The CDR3 is made up of 15 amino acids. V lost 5 bases, J lost 2 bases, and 14 bases lay in between. Germline V gene data show CDR1 as SGHTA and CDR2 as FQGNSA. The CDR3 region has the DNA TGTGCCAGCAGCCTCCTGCGGGGACCCACAGATACGCAGTATTTT. Translation: CASSLLRGPTDTQYF.

The V call is TRBV7-9, the J call TRBJ2-2; TRBD1 agrees at 8 bases. The trim removed 6 bases at V and 0 bases at J, leaving 6 bases unmatched. Germline V gene lookup returns CDR1 SEHNR and CDR2 FQNEAQ (reference sequence). CDR3 length: 16 amino acids. CDR3 protein: CASRRQGTTNTGELFF. CDR3 in DNA: TGTGCCAGCAGACGACAGGGGACAACGAACACCGGGGAGCTGTTTTTT.

The chain combines TRBV7-8 with TRBJ2-1; D ambiguous. There are 14 residues in the CDR3. The V gene lost 4 bases and the J gene lost 8 bases, with 15 bases spanning the gap. Germline V gene sequence: CDR1 SGHVS, CDR2 FQNEAQ. The CDR3 spells CASSSGVGADEQFF. As DNA, the CDR3 is TGTGCCAGCAGCTCCGGAGTAGGAGCCGATGAGCAGTTCTTC.

This clone was observed a single time. The chain recombines TRBV7-3 with TRBJ2-1, with 7 bases lining up with TRBD2. CDR1 SGHTA and CDR2 FQGTGA come from the germline V gene. CDR3 length: 16 residues. V was pared by 5 bases and J by 0 bases, with 7 bases of the junction left unmatched. In nucleotides, the CDR3 is TGTGCCAGCAGCCCCCAGCGGGGCCGCTCCTACAATGAGCAGTTCTTC. Its translation is CASSPQRGRSYNEQFF.

This sequence joins TRBV6-1 and TRBJ2-3, with D perhaps matching TRBD1 (5 bases). Per the germline V gene, CDR1 is MNHNS and CDR2 is SASEGT. This CDR3 has 11 amino acids. V lost 8 bases and J 3 bases, leaving 6 bases between the germline ends. The CDR3 sequence is CASGATDTQYF. CDR3 DNA: TGTGCCAGCGGGGCGACAGATACGCAGTATTTT.

The J gene is TRBJ2-7, the V gene TRBV7-2, with a tentative D call TRBD1 (6 bases). V lost 5 bases, J lost 2 bases, and 19 bases lay in between. There are 16 residues in the CDR3. The germline gives CDR1 SGHTA, CDR2 FQGNSA. The CDR3 bases are TGTGCCAGCAGCCCTCTTTTACAGACAGGTACCTACGAGCAGTACTTC. Translated: CASSPLLQTGTYEQYF. Full variable domain (rest looked up from reference TRBV7-2 and TRBJ2-7): GAGVSQSPSNKVTEKGKDVELRCDPISGHTALYWYRQSLGQGLEFLIYFQGNSAPDKSGLPSDRFSAERTGGSVSTLTIQRTQQEDSAVYLCASSPLLQTGTYEQYFGPGTRLTVT.

The CDR3 reads CASSLVSGSRELFF. The CDR3 region has the DNA TGTGCCAGCAGCTTAGTGAGCGGGAGCAGGGAGCTGTTTTTT. The chain links TRBV11-3 to TRBJ2-2, with 8 bases matching TRBD2. J lost 9 bases, V lost 1 base, and 4 bases had no gene match. This CDR3 is 14 amino acids long. Looked up from germline, CDR1 is SGHNT and CDR2 is YENEEA.

J is TRBJ2-5 and V is TRBV7-9, with TRBD2 identical over 9 bases. Trimming took 8 bases from V and 0 from J; bases not matched to a gene: 7. CDR3 size: 15 residues. Germline loops: CDR1 SEHNR, CDR2 FQNEAQ (reference sequence). For the CDR3, the DNA is TGTGCCAGCGCTAGTCTAGCGGGACACCAAGAGACCCAGTACTTC. This sequence encodes CASASLAGHQETQYF.

This clone is a singleton in its sample. This chain connects TRBV5-4 to TRBJ1-6; D remains ambiguous. The CDR3 consists of 12 residues. V lost 4 bases, J lost 4 bases, and 3 bases lay in between. CDR1 is SGHNT, CDR2 YYREEE, per germline (reference sequence). For the CDR3, the DNA is TGTGCCAGCAGCCCGTATAATTCACCCCTCCACTTT. Amino acids: CASSPYNSPLHF. The full variable domain, rest sourced from reference TRBV5-4 and TRBJ1-6, is ETGVTQSPTHLIKTRGQQVTLRCSSQSGHNTVSWYQQALGQGPQFIFQYYREEENGRGNFPPRFSGLQFPNYSSELNVNALELDDSALYLCASSPYNSPLHFGNGTRLTVT.